This T cell receptor (beta chain) comes out of a study of blood T cell repertoires in COVID-19. On the study more broadly: Samples of COVID-19 (acute and convalescent) were obtained from the United States, Italy and Spain. PBMCs, B-cell-depleted T cells, or T cells provided the cDNA or gDNA that made up the material.

Original processing notes: Estimation of nucleated cell counts relied on the amplification of reference gene primers. The assay was immunoSEQ multiplex PCR, and TCRdb's table has in-frame clones only and misses some. The V and J calls and clone size are taken from that table; D and trimming were inferred from the DNA. The table lists roughly 240,000 clones, around four fifths of them singletons. CDR3 size: 18 residues. The rearrangement joins TRBV21-1 to TRBJ1-5; TRBD1, as called in the table, went unchecked against the DNA. TRBV21-1 is a listed pseudogene. The sequence was obtained from a woman of 80 years or more with acute or convalescent COVID-19. The sequenced material came from peripheral blood. CDR3 loop: CASSKGWRQGGLNQPQHF. The DNA for the CDR3 is TGTGCCAGCAGCAAGGGATGGAGACAGGGTGGTCTCAATCAGCCCCAGCATTTT.